A selection of T cell receptor beta chains follows, all from one sample in a study of blood T cell repertoires in COVID-19. Some clones are missing from TCRdb's copy, which holds only in-frame ones; the method was immunoSEQ multiplex PCR. The sample shows approximately 210,000 clones, 82% of them seen only once. Sequenced input: peripheral blood. These receptors were collected from a woman of 80 years or more with acute or convalescent COVID-19. Each CDR3 is given with its conserved first and last residue. The D gene is left open where the match is weak. Clone size is stated in some rows and not others, as once, few, many or a class when expanded.

j_gene | abundance | d_gene | v_gene | CDR3nt | CDR3aa
TRBJ1-1 | NA | NA | TRBV12-3/TRBV12-4 | TGTGCCAGCAGTAGATCGCGGTATGAAGCTTTCTTT | CASSRSRYEAFF
TRBJ2-6 | NA | TRBD1 | TRBV5-5 | TGTGCCAGCAGCTTGGGGACAGGGGTCTCTGGGGCCAACGTCCTGACTTTC | CASSLGTGVSGANVLTF
TRBJ1-1 | few | TRBD1 | TRBV3-1/TRBV3-2 | TGTGCCAGCAGCCAAGAAGGACAGGTCAAGAACACTGAAGCTTTCTTT | CASSQEGQVKNTEAFF
TRBJ1-2 | NA | TRBD1 | TRBV25-1 | TGTGCCAGCAGTGAATGGGACAGCAACCACTATGGCTACACCTTC | CASSEWDSNHYGYTF
TRBJ2-1 | NA | TRBD2 | TRBV7-2 | TGTGCCAGCAGCTACGAAAGGGGACTAGTCGCCCCGCACAATGAGCAGTTCTTC | CASSYERGLVAPHNEQFF
TRBJ1-5 | NA | TRBD1 | TRBV5-1 | TGCGCCAGCAGCTTGGGGCCTGCAGGGGGCCTTGGCAATCAGCCCCAGCATTTT | CASSLGPAGGLGNQPQHF
TRBJ1-3 | NA | TRBD1 | TRBV15 | TGTGCCACCAGCATAGGACAGGTCTTCTCTGGAAACACCATATATTTT | CATSIGQVFSGNTIYF
TRBJ1-2 | few | TRBD1 | TRBV7-2 | TGTGCCAGCAGCTTAGGACAGGGTGCCTATGGCTACACCTTC | CASSLGQGAYGYTF
TRBJ2-7 | NA | NA | TRBV7-8 | TGTGCCAGCAGCCGGACAAATCCCGGCTACGAGCAGTACTTC | CASSRTNPGYEQYF
TRBJ2-1 | NA | NA | TRBV3-1/TRBV3-2 | TGTGCCAGCAGCCAAGTCCTGCTAGCCCCCTACAATGAGCAGTTCTTC | CASSQVLLAPYNEQFF
TRBJ1-2 | NA | NA | TRBV7-8 | TGTGCCAGCAGCTTAGGCAGGGTGAACTATGGCTACACCTTC | CASSLGRVNYGYTF
TRBJ1-1 | NA | NA | TRBV7-9 | TGTGCCAGCAGCCTCTCTTACATGAACACTGAAGCTTTCTTT | CASSLSYMNTEAFF
TRBJ2-7 | NA | NA | TRBV9 | TGTGCCAGCAGCGTTGCGACAGCCTACGAGCAGTACTTC | CASSVATAYEQYF
TRBJ1-5 | NA | NA | TRBV7-6 | TGTGCCAGCAGCTTAGGAACCAGGCAGCCCCAGCATTTT | CASSLGTRQPQHF
TRBJ2-7 | NA | TRBD1 | TRBV12-3/TRBV12-4 | TGTGCCAGCAGGGTGACAGGGTCCTACGAGCAGTACTTC | CASRVTGSYEQYF
TRBJ1-2 | few | TRBD1 | TRBV18 | TGTGCCAGCTCACTCAGACAGGGGCTTGACTACACCTTC | CASSLRQGLDYTF
TRBJ1-2 | NA | TRBD1 | TRBV24-1 | TGTGCCACCAGTGATTTAGACAGGGGTGGCTACACCTTC | CATSDLDRGGYTF
TRBJ1-4 | NA | TRBD1 | TRBV9 | TGTGCCAGCAGCTTAGGACAGGGGTGGACTAATGAAAAACTGTTTTTT | CASSLGQGWTNEKLFF
TRBJ2-2 | NA | NA | TRBV6-5 | TGTGCCAGCAGGAACAGGCGTCCGAACACCGGGGAGCTGTTTTTT | CASRNRRPNTGELFF
TRBJ2-3 | NA | NA | TRBV14 | TGTGCCAGCAGCCTGGGACACAGCACAGATACGCAGTATTTT | CASSLGHSTDTQYF
TRBJ1-2 | few | TRBD1 | TRBV6-6 | TGTGCCAGCAGTCCCCAGGGGGACTATGGCTACACCTTC | CASSPQGDYGYTF
TRBJ1-4 | few | TRBD1 | TRBV10-3 | TGTGCCATCCGAGACAGGGGGGATGAAAAACTGTTTTTT | CAIRDRGDEKLFF
TRBJ1-1 | NA | NA | TRBV10-3 | TGTGCCATCAGGGGGGCGGGGAACACTGAAGCTTTCTTT | CAIRGAGNTEAFF
TRBJ2-2 | NA | NA | TRBV11-3 | TGTGCCAGCAGCCCGGCGGCAGGGAACGCCGGGGAGCTGTTTTTT | CASSPAAGNAGELFF